This TCR beta chain was obtained from a study of T cell responses to AZD1222 COVID-19 vaccine. Some clones are missing from TCRdb's copy, which holds only in-frame ones; the method was immunoSEQ multiplex PCR. This table has approximately 76,000 clones, 80% to 85% appearing once. The source is an adult in good health. Material: peripheral blood, obtained on day 0 of AZD1222 vaccination.

The CDR3 nucleotides read TGTGCCAGCAGCTCGGAGACAGGGACCCGCACGCCTGTTCAGTACTTC. It yields the protein CASSSETGTRTPVQYF. This chain joins TRBV5-4 and TRBJ2-4; 7 bases fit TRBD1. Germline-derived CDR1 and CDR2 are SGHNT and YYREEE (reference sequence). The CDR3 is 16 amino acids. V was clipped by 3 bases and J by 11 bases; unmatched bases: 17. The whole variable domain, remainder taken from reference TRBV5-4 and TRBJ2-4, is ETGVTQSPTHLIKTRGQQVTLRCSSQSGHNTVSWYQQALGQGPQFIFQYYREEENGRGNFPPRFSGLQFPNYSSELNVNALELDDSALYLCASSSETGTRTPVQYFGAGTRLSVL.